This note documents a single T cell receptor beta chain sequence. This sample was taken from a study of blood T cell repertoires in COVID-19. Study in general: From the United States, Italy and Spain came samples of acute and convalescent COVID-19.

The CDR3 runs to 16 residues. J was trimmed by 0 bases and V by 4 bases; bases with no gene match: 8. Germline CDR1 reads SGHRS; CDR2 reads YFSETQ. Original processing methods: Reference gene primer amplification yielded estimated nucleated cell counts. Generated by immunoSEQ multiplex PCR, the TCRdb table keeps only in-frame clones and is missing some. V, J and clone size were drawn from that table, and D and trimming were deduced from the DNA. The sample contains approximately 150,000 clones, over 75% of which appear only once. The chain uses TRBV5-1 and TRBJ2-7; 9 bases agree with TRBD1. This sequence was found in a man between 65 and 80 years old who had recovered from COVID-19. The sample taken for sequencing was peripheral blood. CDR3 DNA sequence: TGCGCCAGCAGCGAAGGACAGGGGTTCAGCTCCTACGAGCAGTACTTC. Residues: CASSEGQGFSSYEQYF.